This T cell receptor beta chain is from a study of OX40 agonist ivuxolimab in advanced cancers. Study at large: Clinicians treated patients with ivuxolimab, an agonistic anti-OX40 (CD134) antibody.

Data came from immunoSEQ multiplex PCR; TCRdb stores just in-frame clones and leaves some out. The sample includes 65,000 to 90,000 clones, roughly nine tenths of them seen just once. J was trimmed by 5 bases and V by 2 bases; bases with no gene match: 6. Germline lookup yields CDR1 SGHNT and CDR2 YYREEE (reference sequence). This CDR3 comprises 14 residues. Here the sequenced sample was CD4+ or CD8+ T cells sorted from blood, taken in a trial of the OX40 agonist ivuxolimab. The sequence was obtained from an adult with an advanced solid tumor such as melanoma, head and neck, liver or kidney cancer. The rearrangement uses TRBV5-4 and TRBJ2-5; 7 bases map to TRBD2. As DNA, the CDR3 is TGTGCCAGCAGCTTTTGGGGGGGTGGGGAGACCCAGTACTTC. Its translation is CASSFWGGGETQYF. The whole variable domain, remainder taken from reference TRBV5-4 and TRBJ2-5, is ETGVTQSPTHLIKTRGQQVTLRCSSQSGHNTVSWYQQALGQGPQFIFQYYREEENGRGNFPPRFSGLQFPNYSSELNVNALELDDSALYLCASSFWGGGETQYFGPGTRLLVL.